This T cell receptor (beta chain) derives from a study of blood T cell repertoires in COVID-19. Overall study context: There were acute and convalescent COVID-19 samples, and they came from the United States, Italy and Spain. The cDNA or gDNA used as material had been derived from T cells, B-cell-depleted T cells, or PBMCs.

The CDR3 length is 16 residues. The V gene's germline CDR1 is LGHNA and CDR2 YSLEER. The V gene end was trimmed by 0 bases and the J gene end by 7 bases; junction bases not matched to a gene: 9. In the original analysis: Reference gene primer amplification in the assay estimated nucleated cell counts. Profiled with immunoSEQ multiplex PCR; TCRdb holds only in-frame clones, not every one. That table furnishes V, J and clone size, whereas the DNA furnished D and trimming. The profile shows 300,000 to 400,000 clones, approximately 82% of them singletons. Sequenced material: peripheral blood. The sequence was obtained from a man between 25 and 39 years old with active or convalescent COVID-19. V is TRBV4-3 and J is TRBJ1-3; 7 positions match TRBD1. The CDR3 spells CASSQDLPGQRNTIYF. CDR3 coding DNA: TGCGCCAGCAGCCAAGATTTGCCGGGACAGCGGAACACCATATATTTT.